This passage covers 28 T cell receptor beta chains from one sample sequenced in a study of regulatory T cells in long-lasting Graves disease. Time point specified: newly diagnosed GD, antithyroid drugs for less than 3 months. The TCR library was made from RNA that had been extracted from PBMCs in TRIzol. Through Arm-PCR of CDR3 regions and iRepertoire HTBI primers, TCR beta libraries were built. TCRdb reanalysed the multiplex PCR reads using MiXCR and keeps one entry per CDR3 protein. The data show more than 300,000 distinct CDR3 sequences, with around 15% seen just once and just over 20% held by the top ten. This sample also appeared in a second study, on T cells in Graves' hyperthyroidism and ophthalmopathy.

The sequences come from peripheral blood mononuclear cells (PBMCs), collected at new diagnosis, from a patient treated with antithyroid drugs. The source is a woman between 18 and 29 years old with Graves disease.

To note about this clonotype: With a much larger clone just one base away, this may be a read error. The chain joins TRBV2 to TRBJ1-3; 7 nucleotides match TRBD1. The J segment lost 8 bases and the V segment lost 3 bases, leaving 7 bases of the junction unmatched. CDR3 length: 14 residues. The germline V gene encodes CDR1 SNHLY and CDR2 FYNNEI. The CDR3 is CASSDRTGGDTIYF. CDR3 bases: TGTGCCAGCAGTGATCGGACAGGCGGAGACACCATATATTTT.

V and J are TRBV6-2 or TRBV6-3 and TRBJ1-4; perhaps TRBD1 as D (6 bases). The CDR3 covers 15 residues. V lost 6 bases to trimming and J lost 3 bases, with 14 bases between them. Germline CDR1 reads MNHEY; CDR2 reads SVGEGT. For the CDR3, the DNA is TGTGCCAGCAGCCTCTGGGCAGGGGCTAATGAAAAACTGTTTTTT. Translation: CASSLWAGANEKLFF.

In this sample, this clonotype turned up many times. V is TRBV11-2 and J is TRBJ2-2; 7 positions match TRBD1. J lost 1 base, V lost 8 bases, and 4 bases had no gene match. Germline V lookup: CDR1 SGHAT, CDR2 FQNNGV. The CDR3 contains 14 residues. The DNA of the CDR3 is TGTGCCAGCCGTAGGACAGGGAACACCGGGGAGCTGTTTTTT. It specifies CASRRTGNTGELFF.

Many counts were recorded for this clonotype. This chain joins TRBV12-3 or TRBV12-4 and TRBJ1-5; 8 bases line up with TRBD1. V lost 2 bases to trimming and J lost 3 bases; unmatched junction nucleotides: 3. This CDR3 has 15 residues. The CDR3 DNA follows: TGTGCCAGCAGTTTAAGGACAGGGACCAATCAGCCCCAGCATTTT. Protein: CASSLRTGTNQPQHF.

This clonotype was seen ten or more times. J is TRBJ2-3 and V is TRBV12-3 or TRBV12-4, with TRBD1 matching over 9 bases. V lost 4 bases, J lost 6 bases, and 14 bases stayed unmatched. The CDR3 totals 17 residues. The CDR3 coding sequence is TGTGCCAGCAGTTCCACATTCGGGGACAGGGTCGGGGATACGCAGTATTTT. Translating gives CASSSTFGDRVGDTQYF.

The chain couples TRBV6-1 to TRBJ2-2; the D is unclear. The CDR3 has 11 amino acids. Germline V gives CDR1 MNHNS, CDR2 SASEGT. The V end was cut by 5 bases, the J end by 9 bases, with 7 bases between. Here the CDR3 reads CASSHQRELFF. The DNA for the CDR3 is TGTGCCAGCAGTCACCAGAGGGAGCTGTTTTTT.

This clonotype was picked up many times. The chain has TRBV10-2 and TRBJ2-7, with no clear D. The CDR3 is made up of 12 amino acids. Germline CDR1 reads WSHSY; CDR2 reads SAAADI. V lost 3 bases and J 4 bases, leaving 7 bases between the germline ends. CDR3 nucleotides: TGCGCCAGCAGTGAAAGTCTATACGAGCAGTACTTC. Encoded protein: CASSESLYEQYF.

This clonotype was seen only a few times. The chain uses TRBV6-1 and TRBJ2-7, with 8 nucleotides matching TRBD1. The CDR3 sequence is 15 residues long. The V gene's germline CDR1 is MNHNS and CDR2 SASEGT. J gave up 2 bases and V 3 bases, and 6 bases lay outside the gene matches. In DNA form, the CDR3 reads TGTGCCAGCAGTGATCCCTGGACAGGGACCTACGAGCAGTACTTC. Translated, it gives CASSDPWTGTYEQYF.

This clonotype was seen only a few times. This may be a read error, as it is one base from a much larger clone. The chain couples TRBV6-1 to TRBJ2-7; D not certain. The CDR3 has 15 amino acids. The germline V gene encodes CDR1 MNHNS and CDR2 SASEGT. The CDR3 region is CAGSDYPPRPNEQYF. The CDR3 DNA reads TGTGCCGGCAGTGATTATCCCCCCAGACCCAACGAGCAGTACTTC.

This chain joins TRBV7-2 and TRBJ1-2; 10 positions agree with TRBD1. This CDR3 spans 16 amino acids. Looked up from germline, CDR1 is SGHTA and CDR2 is FQGNSA. The V segment lost 6 bases and the J segment 2 bases; nucleotides outside the gene matches: 9. For the CDR3, the DNA is TGTGCCAGCAGTTATACCGGGACAGGGGAAAACTATGGCTACACCTTC. This sequence encodes CASSYTGTGENYGYTF.

This clonotype was counted many times. The rearrangement uses TRBV11-2 and TRBJ2-3; D call uncertain. The V gene lost 5 bases and the J gene lost 4 bases, with 10 bases spanning the gap. There are 13 residues in the CDR3. Germline V CDR1 and CDR2: SGHAT, FQNNGV. CDR3 DNA sequence: TGTGCCAGCAGCACCCAGAGGTCAGATACGCAGTATTTT. This codes for CASSTQRSDTQYF.

There are many counts of this clonotype. J is TRBJ2-3 and V is TRBV20-1; 9 nucleotides match TRBD2. Germline trimming cut 5 bases from V and 4 bases from J; bases unmatched to any gene: 13. Germline values: CDR1 DFQATT, CDR2 SNEGSKA (reference sequence). The CDR3 is 16 residues long. The CDR3 reads CSAAPRAGGRADTQYF. CDR3 nucleotides: TGCAGTGCTGCCCCTCGTGCGGGGGGGCGGGCAGATACGCAGTATTTT.

V and J are TRBV3-1 and TRBJ2-7, with 10 bases matching TRBD2. There are 15 residues in the CDR3. The junction had 6 bases not matched to a gene; V was cut back by 0 bases and J by 7 bases. The germline V gene encodes CDR1 LGHDT and CDR2 YNNKEL (reference sequence). The DNA for the CDR3 is TGTGCCAGCAGCCAAGATCTTTTACTAGCGGGGGAGCAGTACTTC. Translating it yields CASSQDLLLAGEQYF.

This clonotype was observed many times. V and J are TRBV27 and TRBJ1-1; D not resolved. The CDR3 loop spans 12 amino acids. V was shortened by 6 bases and J by 1 base, with 6 bases between the two germline ends. CDR1 is MNHEY and CDR2 is SMNVEV in the germline V gene (reference sequence). The CDR3 DNA follows: TGTGCCAGCAGACATACGAACACTGAAGCTTTCTTT. This encodes CASRHTNTEAFF.

This clonotype has a count of ten or more. This chain's CDR3 is CASTERGWSSYEQYF. As DNA, the CDR3 is TGTGCCAGCACGGAAAGGGGTTGGAGCTCCTACGAGCAGTACTTC. This chain connects TRBV12-3 or TRBV12-4 to TRBJ2-7; D perhaps matches TRBD1 (5 bases). CDR3 length: 15 amino acids. V was pared by 7 bases and J by 0 bases, with 16 bases between.

This clonotype was seen at least ten times. The gene calls are TRBV2 and TRBJ2-3; 7 bases line up with TRBD1. The germline V gene has CDR1 SNHLY and CDR2 FYNNEI. This CDR3 is built from 13 residues. J gave up 6 bases and V 6 bases, and 6 bases lay outside the gene matches. CDR3 in amino acids: CASRRKQGDTQYF. In DNA, the CDR3 is TGTGCCAGCAGGAGGAAACAGGGGGATACGCAGTATTTT.

This clonotype occurred many times. The gene calls are TRBV5-1 and TRBJ1-1, with no clear D. Per germline, CDR1 SGHRS and CDR2 YFSETQ. This CDR3 contains 13 residues. V was pared by 4 bases and J by 6 bases, with 13 bases between. The CDR3 DNA is TGCGCCAGCAGCCCGCCAAGCGGGGCTGAAGCTTTCTTT. As protein: CASSPPSGAEAFF.

This clonotype came up a few times. The genes are TRBV5-1 and TRBJ2-4; D uncertain. The V and J ends lost 0 bases and 4 bases respectively, with 8 bases between them. From germline, CDR1 is SGHRS and CDR2 YFSETQ. This CDR3 spans 14 amino acids. DNA for the CDR3: TGCGCCAGCAGCTTGGAACTGGCAAAAAACATTCAGTACTTC. Its protein product is CASSLELAKNIQYF.

This clonotype was observed at least ten times. The V call is TRBV11-2, the J call TRBJ2-1; D is unclear. Germline CDR1 and CDR2: SGHAT and FQNNGV. This CDR3 has 13 amino acids. Trimming took off 5 bases at V and 5 bases at J, with 10 bases between the two ends. CDR3 protein: CASSLRNDNEQFF. The CDR3 DNA follows: TGTGCCAGCAGCCTTCGGAACGACAATGAGCAGTTCTTC.

This clonotype was seen repeatedly, ten times or more. As DNA, the CDR3 is TGTGCCAGCAGCTCGACAGGGGGCGCCGCAGATACGCAGTATTTT. This codes for CASSSTGGAADTQYF. The rearrangement links TRBV7-6 to TRBJ2-3; 10 nucleotides align to TRBD1. The germline V gene encodes CDR1 SGHVS and CDR2 FNYEAQ. CDR3 size: 15 residues. The junction had 5 bases not matched to a gene; V was cut back by 4 bases and J by 4 bases. The whole variable domain, filled in from reference TRBV7-6 and TRBJ2-3, reads GAGVSQSPRYKVTKRGQDVALRCDPISGHVSLYWYRQALGQGPEFLTYFNYEAQQDKSGLPNDRFSAERPEGSISTLTIQRTEQRDSAMYRCASSSTGGAADTQYFGPGTRLTVL.

This clonotype was counted between two and nine times. One base away lies a much larger clone, so this may be a sequencing read error. The chain employs TRBV7-6 and TRBJ1-1; 8 positions agree with TRBD1. CDR3 length: 13 residues. V lost 8 bases to trimming and J lost 3 bases; unmatched junction nucleotides: 5. In germline, CDR1 is SGHVS, CDR2 FNYEAQ. The CDR3 DNA follows: TGTGCCAGCCAGGGACAGGTGGACACTGAAGCTTTCTTT. It is translated as CASQGQVDTEAFF.

This clonotype has a count of ten or more. The chain has TRBV3-1 and TRBJ2-1; unclear D gene. The germline V gene encodes CDR1 LGHDT and CDR2 YNNKEL (reference sequence). The V end lost 2 bases, the J end lost 9 bases, and 5 bases lay between the germline ends. This CDR3 contains 11 residues. The CDR3 nucleotides read TGTGCCAGCAGCCAATCGGTTGAGCAGTTCTTC. It translates to CASSQSVEQFF.

This clonotype was observed many times. V and J are TRBV6-1 and TRBJ2-7, with D perhaps matching TRBD2 (6 bases). Germline V lookup: CDR1 MNHNS, CDR2 SASEGT. V gave up 3 bases and J gave up 5 bases, with 17 bases separating them. This CDR3 has 15 amino acids. The CDR3 DNA reads as TGTGCCAGCAGTGATGGTTGGGACTCATCCCACGAGCAGTACTTC. Its translation: CASSDGWDSSHEQYF.

This clonotype showed up many times. The chain couples TRBV11-2 to TRBJ1-3; possible D gene TRBD1, 5 bases. CDR1 and CDR2 from the germline V gene are SGHAT and FQNNGV. The CDR3 extends over 15 amino acids. The V end was cut by 8 bases, the J end by 0 bases, with 14 bases between. The CDR3 DNA is TGTGCCAGCGCTAGACTGGGGCTCTCTGGAAACACCATATATTTT. Its protein product is CASARLGLSGNTIYF. The full variable domain, with the rest looked up from reference TRBV11-2 and TRBJ1-3, is EAGVAQSPRYKIIEKRQSVAFWCNPISGHATLYWYQQILGQGPKLLIQFQNNGVVDDSQLPKDRFSAERLKGVDSTLKIQPAKLEDSAVYLCASARLGLSGNTIYFGEGSWLTVV.

With respect to this clonotype: A junction boundary mismatches the germline segment, possibly from a read error. This chain uses TRBV5-1 with TRBJ1-4, with a tentative D call TRBD1 (5 bases). The V gene's germline CDR1 is SGHRS and CDR2 YFSETQ. The CDR3 contains 16 residues. CDR3: CVSSLGDLRAREKLFF. The CDR3 coding sequence is TGCGTCAGCAGCTTGGGGGATCTCAGGGCTCGTGAAAAACTGTTTTTT.

This clonotype occurred many times. The chain couples TRBV28 to TRBJ1-2; no clear D gene. The V and J ends lost 6 bases and 8 bases respectively, with 16 bases between them. CDR1 is MDHEN and CDR2 is SYDVKM in the germline V gene. CDR3 length: 13 amino acids. The CDR3 nucleotides read TGTGCCAGCAGACCGGAGGGATGGTACGGCTACACCTTC. It specifies CASRPEGWYGYTF.

This clonotype showed up many times. The CDR3 does not end in the conserved phenylalanine or tryptophan, so this is likely a read error. The DNA is omitted, as the CDR3 cannot be located on it reliably, and the CDR3 follows TCRdb's listing. The chain carries TRBV20-1 and TRBJ1-1; the table calls TRBD1, which could not be checked here. CDR1 and CDR2 from the germline V gene are DFQATT and SNEGSKA (reference sequence). The CDR3 region is 12 residues in length, termini included. CDR3 sequence: CSARVGDTPGLI.

This clonotype was seen at least ten times. The V call is TRBV7-9, the J call TRBJ1-6; 7 bases are a match to TRBD1. V lost 5 bases to trimming and J lost 7 bases; unmatched junction nucleotides: 11. This CDR3 contains 16 residues. CDR1 is SEHNR, CDR2 FQNEAQ, per germline (reference sequence). CDR3 bases: TGTGCCAGCAGCAGGGGGTCTGGGACAGAGAATTCACCCCTCCACTTT. Translation gives CASSRGSGTENSPLHF.